This T cell receptor (beta chain) was profiled in a study of blood T cell repertoires in COVID-19. Study-level information: Samples of COVID-19 (acute and convalescent) were obtained from the United States, Italy and Spain. T cells, B-cell-depleted T cells, or PBMCs supplied cDNA or gDNA.

Original processing methods: Using reference gene primer amplification, nucleated cell counts were estimated. Sequencing was performed with immunoSEQ multiplex PCR; in TCRdb, only in-frame clones are kept and a portion is missing. The V and J calls and clone size come from that table; D and trimming were worked out from the DNA. The repertoire consists of 200,000 to 250,000 clones, with about 85% occurring once and the leading ten covering over 5.5%. This CDR3 region has 18 residues. Germline assignment: CDR1 LGHNA and CDR2 YNFKEQ. V lost 4 bases to trimming and J lost 7 bases; unmatched junction nucleotides: 12.

This TCR was sampled from a woman between 55 and 75 years old with active or convalescent COVID-19. The chain carries TRBV4-2 and TRBJ2-1; 14 bases line up with TRBD2. The sample taken for sequencing was peripheral blood. This CDR3 reads CASSPLVTSGGAGNEQFF. The CDR3 DNA follows: TGTGCCAGCAGCCCACTTGTGACTAGCGGGGGGGCCGGGAATGAGCAGTTCTTC.